Each of the 27 T cell receptor beta chains below was sequenced from the same sample in a study of T cell responses to AZD1222 COVID-19 vaccine. Assay: immunoSEQ multiplex PCR; the TCRdb copy retains only in-frame clones and omits some. The data contain 100,000 to 130,000 clones, nearly 90% of them singletons. The sequences come from peripheral blood, collected 28 days after the second AZD1222 dose. The origin of the receptors is an adult who received the AZD1222 COVID-19 vaccine.

This clone was seen only once. The chain is built from TRBV15 and TRBJ1-1, with D hard to call. The germline V gene encodes CDR1 LNHNV and CDR2 YYDKDF (reference sequence). V shed 1 base and J shed 1 base, with 4 bases lying between them. This CDR3 contains 13 residues. CDR3 nucleotides: TGTGCCACCAGCAGAGTTGGGAACACTGAAGCTTTCTTT. Its translation: CATSRVGNTEAFF.

The CDR3, as DNA: TGCGCCAGCAGCCAACGCGGAGTGGGATCACCCCTCCACTTT. Translated, it gives CASSQRGVGSPLHF. The chain links TRBV4-3 to TRBJ1-6; D is uncertain. V was shortened by 2 bases and J by 10 bases, with 12 bases between the two germline ends. This CDR3 contains 14 residues. CDR1 and CDR2 from the germline V gene are LGHNA and YSLEER.

V and J are TRBV7-3 and TRBJ2-1; 7 bases map to TRBD2. Trimming took 2 bases from V and 4 from J; bases not matched to a gene: 5. Germline loops: CDR1 SGHTA, CDR2 FQGTGA. This CDR3 has 15 residues. CDR3 loop: CASSLVAGAYNEQFF. The CDR3 DNA reads as TGTGCCAGCAGCTTAGTCGCGGGAGCTTACAATGAGCAGTTCTTC. Using reference TRBV7-3 and TRBJ2-1 for the parts outside the CDR3, the full variable domain is GAGVSQTPSNKVTEKGKYVELRCDPISGHTALYWYRQSLGQGPEFLIYFQGTGAADDSGLPNDRFFAVRPEGSVSTLKIQRTERGDSAVYLCASSLVAGAYNEQFFGPGTRLTVL.

CDR3 coding DNA: TGTGCCAGCAGCCCGGACAGGGGTTTCGAAAGAGCCTACGAGCAGTACTTC. Protein product: CASSPDRGFERAYEQYF. The rearrangement uses TRBV28 and TRBJ2-7; 9 bases are shared with TRBD1. V gave up 6 bases and J gave up 2 bases; unmatched junction bases: 14. Germline-derived CDR1 and CDR2 are MDHEN and SYDVKM. The CDR3 loop spans 17 amino acids.

This chain joins TRBV29-1 and TRBJ2-3, with D unresolved. Germline values: CDR1 SQVTM, CDR2 ANQGSEA. V gave up 1 base and J gave up 2 bases, with 16 bases separating them. The CDR3 is 16 residues long. CDR3 loop: CSVEVGRLPPTDTQYF. The CDR3 DNA reads as TGCAGCGTTGAAGTGGGCCGGCTCCCCCCCACAGATACGCAGTATTTT.

The chain combines TRBV6-5 with TRBJ1-2, with 7 bases lining up with TRBD1. Germline V gene data show CDR1 as MNHEY and CDR2 as SVGAGI. The ends lost 6 bases at V and 8 bases at J; junction bases unmatched: 9. This CDR3 region has 13 residues. The CDR3 loop reads CASSQGGSGGYTF. CDR3 coding DNA: TGTGCCAGCAGCCAAGGGGGCTCGGGAGGCTACACCTTC.

The V gene is TRBV27, the J gene TRBJ1-6; 11 bases align to TRBD1. The CDR3 is made up of 15 amino acids. Germline assignment: CDR1 MNHEY and CDR2 SMNVEV (reference sequence). Germline trimming cut 3 bases from V and 7 bases from J; bases unmatched to any gene: 2. The CDR3 loop reads CASSFGTGGNSPLHF. In nucleotides, the CDR3 is TGTGCCAGCAGTTTCGGGACAGGGGGAAATTCACCCCTCCACTTT.

The chain joins TRBV5-1 to TRBJ1-2, with D unclear. The CDR3 extends over 15 amino acids. From germline, CDR1 is SGHRS and CDR2 YFSETQ. Trimming removed 0 bases from V and 5 bases from J, with 14 bases in between. DNA for the CDR3: TGCGCCAGCAGCTTGGCGGACGGAGGAGAATATGGCTACACCTTC. It is translated as CASSLADGGEYGYTF. The complete variable domain, with remaining parts taken from reference TRBV5-1 and TRBJ1-2, reads KAGVTQTPRYLIKTRGQQVTLSCSPISGHRSVSWYQQTPGQGLQFLFEYFSETQRNKGNFPGRFSGRQFSNSRSEMNVSTLELGDSALYLCASSLADGGEYGYTFGSGTRLTVV.

The chain employs TRBV2 and TRBJ2-5, with 8 positions matching TRBD2. The germline CDR1 and CDR2 sequences are SNHLY and FYNNEI. This CDR3 comprises 13 residues. The junction had 5 bases not matched to a gene; V was cut back by 7 bases and J by 4 bases. Here the CDR3 DNA reads TGTGCCAGCAATAGCGGGGAAAGAGAGACCCAGTACTTC. Amino acid sequence: CASNSGERETQYF.

The chain couples TRBV6-5 to TRBJ2-3, with D tentatively TRBD1 (6 bases). The CDR3 covers 12 residues. Trimming pared 4 bases from V and 6 bases from J, leaving 8 bases between. The germline CDR1 and CDR2 sequences are MNHEY and SVGAGI. The CDR3 region is CASSSQGDTQYF. CDR3 DNA: TGTGCCAGCAGTTCGCAGGGGGATACGCAGTATTTT.

The chain couples TRBV6-4 to TRBJ2-1; weak D call: TRBD1 (6 bases). The germline V gene encodes CDR1 MRHNA and CDR2 SNTAGT. V lost 6 bases, J lost 10 bases, and 19 bases lay in between. The CDR3 covers 14 residues. The CDR3 DNA reads as TGTGCCAGCAGAGCTTACAGGGAAGCAAGAGAGCAGTTCTTC. Its translation is CASRAYREAREQFF.

The chain uses TRBV11-2 and TRBJ2-7; 11 bases map to TRBD2. The CDR3 consists of 14 residues. Germline-derived CDR1 and CDR2 are SGHAT and FQNNGV. V trimming: 6 bases; J trimming: 3 bases; junction bases outside the gene matches: 4. The CDR3 loop is CASSPTSGVYEQYF. The CDR3 DNA is TGTGCCAGCAGTCCGACTAGCGGGGTCTACGAGCAGTACTTC.

The V and J genes are TRBV2 and TRBJ1-2, with D perhaps matching TRBD1 (5 bases). Looked up from germline, CDR1 is SNHLY and CDR2 is FYNNEI. The CDR3 runs to 13 residues. V shed 3 bases and J shed 4 bases, with 9 bases lying between them. The CDR3 sequence is CASSDGGGYGYTF. DNA of the CDR3: TGTGCCAGCAGTGATGGGGGTGGCTATGGCTACACCTTC.

The V and J genes are TRBV14 and TRBJ1-1; D is possibly TRBD1 (6 bases). From germline, CDR1 is SGHDN and CDR2 FVKESK. The CDR3 is made up of 13 amino acids. The ends were cut back, 1 base at V and 11 bases at J, with 14 bases in the middle. The CDR3 loop is CASSQGHGRGAFF. The CDR3 DNA follows: TGTGCCAGCAGCCAAGGGCATGGGAGGGGGGCTTTCTTT.

The sample holds one count of this clone. The V gene is TRBV7-9, the J gene TRBJ2-1; 9 nucleotides agree with TRBD1. Germline-derived CDR1 and CDR2 are SEHNR and FQNEAQ (reference sequence). V lost 3 bases, J lost 8 bases, and 11 bases stayed unmatched. The CDR3 totals 16 residues. CDR3 in amino acids: CASSFLPGQGGDEQFF. The CDR3 DNA reads as TGTGCCAGCAGCTTTCTACCGGGACAGGGAGGGGATGAGCAGTTCTTC.

The chain combines TRBV9 with TRBJ1-1; D is undetermined. Germline CDR1 is SGDLS and CDR2 is YYNGEE. This CDR3 contains 11 residues. With 4 bases removed from V and 5 bases from J, the gap between germline ends came to 6 bases. CDR3 sequence reads: CASSPGTEAFF. CDR3 nucleotide sequence: TGTGCCAGCAGCCCGGGAACTGAAGCTTTCTTT.

This chain links TRBV4-1 with TRBJ2-7, with D unclear. The length of the CDR3 is 13 residues. The germline V and J ends were trimmed by 3 bases and 5 bases, with 11 bases remaining between them. In germline, CDR1 is MGHRA, CDR2 YSYEKL. The CDR3 sequence: CASSHVGTDEQYF. CDR3 DNA sequence: TGCGCCAGCAGCCACGTCGGCACTGACGAGCAGTACTTC.

Details on this clone: Compared with germline, one end of the junction differs, possibly owing to a read error. The V call is TRBV7-7, the J call TRBJ1-1; D possibly corresponds to TRBD1 (6 bases). CDR3 size: 18 residues. CDR1 and CDR2 from the germline V gene are SSHAT and FNYEAQ (reference sequence). CDR3 sequence: CASSFASGGGIMNTEAFF. The CDR3 DNA sequence: TGTGCTAGCAGCTTTGCATCCGGGGGCGGGATTATGAACACTGAAGCTTTCTTT. Together with reference TRBV7-7 and TRBJ1-1, the CDR3 gives the full variable domain: GAGVSQSPRYKVTKRGQDVTLRCDPISSHATLYWYQQALGQGPEFLTYFNYEAQPDKSGLPSDRFSAERPEGSISTLTIQRTEQRDSAMYRCASSFASGGGIMNTEAFFGQGTRLTVV.

At least ten counts were recorded for this clone. The CDR3 here is CASSPTSGGAETQYF. The CDR3 DNA reads TGTGCCAGTAGTCCGACTAGCGGGGGAGCAGAGACCCAGTACTTC. The chain carries TRBV19 and TRBJ2-5; 12 bases map to TRBD2. CDR1 and CDR2 (germline): LNHDA, SQIVND (reference sequence). Unmatched junction bases numbered 5, after V lost 5 bases and J lost 4 bases. The CDR3 is 15 amino acids.

This rearrangement joins TRBV28 to TRBJ2-3; D unclear. The CDR3 has 14 amino acids. Trimming left V 1 base short and J 3 bases short, with 8 bases between. Germline CDR1 reads MDHEN; CDR2 reads SYDVKM. The CDR3 loop reads CASSLSGFTDTQYF. The CDR3 bases are TGTGCCAGCAGTTTATCGGGTTTTACAGATACGCAGTATTTT.

The rearrangement uses TRBV27 and TRBJ2-3; D might be TRBD1 or TRBD2, each matching 6 bases. In germline, CDR1 is MNHEY, CDR2 SMNVEV (reference sequence). CDR3 length equals 18 residues. The V end lost 8 bases, the J end lost 3 bases, and 27 bases lay between the germline ends. This CDR3 is CASRPLARQEGLTDTQYF. CDR3 in DNA: TGTGCCAGCCGCCCCCTCGCCAGACAGGAGGGTTTGACAGATACGCAGTATTTT.

The V gene is TRBV15, the J gene TRBJ2-3, with TRBD1 matching 7 bases. In germline, CDR1 is LNHNV, CDR2 YYDKDF (reference sequence). V trimming: 0 bases; J trimming: 2 bases; junction bases outside the gene matches: 8. The CDR3 loop spans 17 amino acids. As DNA, the CDR3 is TGTGCCACCAGCAGAGATTGGGGACAGCCATACACAGATACGCAGTATTTT. Protein: CATSRDWGQPYTDTQYF.

This clone has a handful of counts. CDR3 loop: CASSPTGLGTEAFF. CDR3 sequence (DNA): TGTGCCAGCAGCCCAACAGGGCTTGGCACTGAAGCTTTCTTT. J is TRBJ1-1 and V is TRBV7-3; D possibly corresponds to TRBD1 (6 bases). CDR3 length: 14 amino acids. CDR1 is SGHTA and CDR2 is FQGTGA in the germline V gene. V was cut by 5 bases and J by 4 bases, with 14 bases left in between.

The rearrangement joins TRBV28 to TRBJ2-4; D call uncertain. V lost 1 base to trimming and J lost 4 bases, with 8 bases between them. Germline V gene lookup returns CDR1 MDHEN and CDR2 SYDVKM. There are 14 residues in the CDR3. CDR3 loop: CASSLFRSKNIQYF. The CDR3 bases are TGTGCCAGCAGTTTATTCAGGTCTAAAAACATTCAGTACTTC.

The V gene is TRBV7-2, the J gene TRBJ1-3; tentatively, D is TRBD1 (6 bases). Germline values: CDR1 SGHTA, CDR2 FQGNSA. The V end was cut by 3 bases, the J end by 1 base, with 10 bases between. The CDR3 covers 15 residues. In DNA, the CDR3 is TGTGCCAGCAGCTTCGGACAGCAGTCTGGAAACACCATATATTTT. Protein sequence: CASSFGQQSGNTIYF.

The J gene is TRBJ1-2, the V gene TRBV10-3, with D perhaps TRBD1 (6 bases). CDR1 and CDR2 from the germline V gene are ENHRY and SYGVKD. This CDR3 is 14 amino acids long. With 6 bases removed from V and 5 bases from J, the gap between germline ends came to 16 bases. Here the CDR3 reads CAISKETGFYGYTF. In nucleotides, the CDR3 is TGTGCCATCAGCAAGGAAACAGGGTTTTATGGCTACACCTTC.

The chain uses TRBV2 and TRBJ1-6, with D tentatively TRBD1 (5 bases). Per the germline V gene, CDR1 is SNHLY and CDR2 is FYNNEI. The CDR3 is 16 residues long. The germline V and J ends were trimmed by 6 bases and 9 bases, with 21 bases remaining between them. CDR3 region: CASRLDEGIRGSPLHF. For the CDR3, the DNA is TGTGCCAGCAGACTCGACGAGGGGATTCGGGGTTCACCCCTCCACTTT.